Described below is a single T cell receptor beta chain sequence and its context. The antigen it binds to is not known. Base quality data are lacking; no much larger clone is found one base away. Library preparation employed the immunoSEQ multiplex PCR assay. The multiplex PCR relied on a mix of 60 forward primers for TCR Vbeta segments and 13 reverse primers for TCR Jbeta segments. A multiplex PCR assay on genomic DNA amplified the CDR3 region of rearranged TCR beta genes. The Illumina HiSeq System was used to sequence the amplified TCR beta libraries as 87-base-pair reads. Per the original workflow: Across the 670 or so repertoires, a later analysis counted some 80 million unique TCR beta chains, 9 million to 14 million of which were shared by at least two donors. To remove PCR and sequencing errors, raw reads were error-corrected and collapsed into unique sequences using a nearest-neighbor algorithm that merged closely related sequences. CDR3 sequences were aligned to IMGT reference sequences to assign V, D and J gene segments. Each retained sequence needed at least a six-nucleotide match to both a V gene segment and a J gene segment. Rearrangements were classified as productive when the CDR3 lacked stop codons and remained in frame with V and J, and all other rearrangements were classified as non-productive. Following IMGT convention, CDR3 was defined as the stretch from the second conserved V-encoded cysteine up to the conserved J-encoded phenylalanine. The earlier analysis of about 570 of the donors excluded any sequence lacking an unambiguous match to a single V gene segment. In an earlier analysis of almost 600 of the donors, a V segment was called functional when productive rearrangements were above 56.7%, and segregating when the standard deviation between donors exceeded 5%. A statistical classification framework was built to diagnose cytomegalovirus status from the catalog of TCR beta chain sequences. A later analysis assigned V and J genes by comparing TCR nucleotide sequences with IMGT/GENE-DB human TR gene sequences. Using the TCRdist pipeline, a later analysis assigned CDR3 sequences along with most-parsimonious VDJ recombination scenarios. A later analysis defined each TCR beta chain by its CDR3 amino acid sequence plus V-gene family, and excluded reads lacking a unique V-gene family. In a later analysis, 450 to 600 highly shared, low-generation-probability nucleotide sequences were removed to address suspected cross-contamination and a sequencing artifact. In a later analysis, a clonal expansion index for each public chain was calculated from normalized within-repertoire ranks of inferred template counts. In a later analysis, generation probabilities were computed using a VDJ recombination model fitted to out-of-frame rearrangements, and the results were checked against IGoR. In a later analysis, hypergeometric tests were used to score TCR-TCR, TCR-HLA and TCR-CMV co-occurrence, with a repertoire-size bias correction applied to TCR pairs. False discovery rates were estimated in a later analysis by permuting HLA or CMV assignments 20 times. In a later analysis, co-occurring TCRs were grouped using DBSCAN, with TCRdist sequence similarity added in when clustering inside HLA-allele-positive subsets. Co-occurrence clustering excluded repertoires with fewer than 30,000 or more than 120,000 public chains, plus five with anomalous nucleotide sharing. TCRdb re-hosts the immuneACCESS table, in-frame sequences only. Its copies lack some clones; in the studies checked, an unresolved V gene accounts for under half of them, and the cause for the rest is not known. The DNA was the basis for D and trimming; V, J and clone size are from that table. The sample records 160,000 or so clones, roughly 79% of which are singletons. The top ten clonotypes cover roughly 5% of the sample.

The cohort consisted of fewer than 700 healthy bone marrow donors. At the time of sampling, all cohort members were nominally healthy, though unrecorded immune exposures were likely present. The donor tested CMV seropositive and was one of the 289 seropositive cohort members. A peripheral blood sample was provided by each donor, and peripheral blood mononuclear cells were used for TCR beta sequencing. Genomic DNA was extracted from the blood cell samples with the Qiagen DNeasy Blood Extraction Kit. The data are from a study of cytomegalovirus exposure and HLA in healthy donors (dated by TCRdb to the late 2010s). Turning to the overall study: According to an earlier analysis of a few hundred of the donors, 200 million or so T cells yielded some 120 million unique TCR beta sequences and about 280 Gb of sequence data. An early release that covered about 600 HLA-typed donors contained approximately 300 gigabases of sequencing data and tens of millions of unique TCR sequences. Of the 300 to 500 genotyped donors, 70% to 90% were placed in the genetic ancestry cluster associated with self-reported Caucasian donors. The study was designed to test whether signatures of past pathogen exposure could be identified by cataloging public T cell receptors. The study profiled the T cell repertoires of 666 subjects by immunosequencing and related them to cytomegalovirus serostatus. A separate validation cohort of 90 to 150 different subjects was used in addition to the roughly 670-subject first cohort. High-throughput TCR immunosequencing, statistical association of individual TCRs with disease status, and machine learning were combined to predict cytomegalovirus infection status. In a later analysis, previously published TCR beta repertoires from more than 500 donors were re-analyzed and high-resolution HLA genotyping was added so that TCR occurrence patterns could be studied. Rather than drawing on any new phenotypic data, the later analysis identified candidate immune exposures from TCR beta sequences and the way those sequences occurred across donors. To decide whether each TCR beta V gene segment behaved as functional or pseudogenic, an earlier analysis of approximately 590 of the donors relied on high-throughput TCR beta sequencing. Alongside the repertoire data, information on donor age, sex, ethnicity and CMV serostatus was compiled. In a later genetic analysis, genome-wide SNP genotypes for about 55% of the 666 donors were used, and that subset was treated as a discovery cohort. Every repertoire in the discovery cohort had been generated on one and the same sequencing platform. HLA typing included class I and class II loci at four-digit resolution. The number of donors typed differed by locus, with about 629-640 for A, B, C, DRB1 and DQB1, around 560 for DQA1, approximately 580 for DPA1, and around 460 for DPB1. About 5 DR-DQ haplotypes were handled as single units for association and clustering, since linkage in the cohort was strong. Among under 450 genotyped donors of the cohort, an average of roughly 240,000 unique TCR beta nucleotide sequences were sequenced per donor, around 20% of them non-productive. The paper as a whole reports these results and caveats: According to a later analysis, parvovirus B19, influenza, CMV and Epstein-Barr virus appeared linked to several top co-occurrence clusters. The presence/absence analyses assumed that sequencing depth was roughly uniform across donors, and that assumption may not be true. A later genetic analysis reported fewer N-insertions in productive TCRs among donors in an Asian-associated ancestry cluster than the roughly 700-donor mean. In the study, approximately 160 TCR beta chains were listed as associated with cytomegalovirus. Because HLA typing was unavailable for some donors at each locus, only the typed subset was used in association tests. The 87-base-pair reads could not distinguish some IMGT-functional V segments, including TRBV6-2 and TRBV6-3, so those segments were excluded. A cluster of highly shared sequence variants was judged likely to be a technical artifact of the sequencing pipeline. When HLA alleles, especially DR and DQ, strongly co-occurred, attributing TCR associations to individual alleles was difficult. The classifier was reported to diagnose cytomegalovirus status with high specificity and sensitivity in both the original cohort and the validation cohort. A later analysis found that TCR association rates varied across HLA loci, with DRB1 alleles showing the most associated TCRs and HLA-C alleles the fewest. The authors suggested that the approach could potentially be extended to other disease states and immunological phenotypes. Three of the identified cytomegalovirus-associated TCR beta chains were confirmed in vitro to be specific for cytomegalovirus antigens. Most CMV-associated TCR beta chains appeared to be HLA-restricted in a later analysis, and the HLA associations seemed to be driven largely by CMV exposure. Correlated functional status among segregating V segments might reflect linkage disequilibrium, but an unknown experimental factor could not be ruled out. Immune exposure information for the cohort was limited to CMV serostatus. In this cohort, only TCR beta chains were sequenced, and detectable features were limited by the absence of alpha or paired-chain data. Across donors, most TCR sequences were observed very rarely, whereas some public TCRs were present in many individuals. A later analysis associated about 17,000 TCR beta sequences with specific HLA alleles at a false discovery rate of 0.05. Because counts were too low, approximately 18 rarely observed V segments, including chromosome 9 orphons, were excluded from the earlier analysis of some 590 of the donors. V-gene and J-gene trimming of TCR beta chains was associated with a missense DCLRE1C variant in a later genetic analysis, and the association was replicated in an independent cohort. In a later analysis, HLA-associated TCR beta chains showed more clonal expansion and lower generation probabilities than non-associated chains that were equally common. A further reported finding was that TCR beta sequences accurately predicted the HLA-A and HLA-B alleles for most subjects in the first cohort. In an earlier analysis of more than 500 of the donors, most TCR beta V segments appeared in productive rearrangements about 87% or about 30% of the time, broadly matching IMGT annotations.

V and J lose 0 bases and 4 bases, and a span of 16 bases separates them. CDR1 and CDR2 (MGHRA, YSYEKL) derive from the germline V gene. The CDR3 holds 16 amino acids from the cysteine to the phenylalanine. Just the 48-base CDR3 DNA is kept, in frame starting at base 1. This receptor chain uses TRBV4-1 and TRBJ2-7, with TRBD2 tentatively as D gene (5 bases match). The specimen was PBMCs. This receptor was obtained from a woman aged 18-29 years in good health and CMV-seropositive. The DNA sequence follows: TGCGCCAGCAGCCAAGATGGAACCGATCGGGGTTACGAGCAGTACTTC. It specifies CASSQDGTDRGYEQYF.